Below, one T cell receptor (beta chain) is given with its context. These data originate in a study of blood T cell repertoires in COVID-19. Germline V CDR1 and CDR2: MGHRA, YSYEKL. This CDR3 has 17 amino acids. V shed 1 base and J 2 bases; nucleotides not matched to a gene: 9. Sequencing was performed with immunoSEQ multiplex PCR; in TCRdb, only in-frame clones are kept and a portion is missing. The sample comprises approximately 46,000 clones, under 90% of which are singletons, and around 24% rests with the top ten. The V call is TRBV4-1, the J call TRBJ2-7; 9 bases are a match to TRBD2. Sequencing was performed on peripheral blood. The TCR originated in a woman older than 75 with COVID-19, enrolled during active disease. CDR3 coding DNA: TGCGCCAGCAGCCAAGTCTTGGGAGCTAGCGGGACCTACGAGCAGTACTTC. Residues: CASSQVLGASGTYEQYF.